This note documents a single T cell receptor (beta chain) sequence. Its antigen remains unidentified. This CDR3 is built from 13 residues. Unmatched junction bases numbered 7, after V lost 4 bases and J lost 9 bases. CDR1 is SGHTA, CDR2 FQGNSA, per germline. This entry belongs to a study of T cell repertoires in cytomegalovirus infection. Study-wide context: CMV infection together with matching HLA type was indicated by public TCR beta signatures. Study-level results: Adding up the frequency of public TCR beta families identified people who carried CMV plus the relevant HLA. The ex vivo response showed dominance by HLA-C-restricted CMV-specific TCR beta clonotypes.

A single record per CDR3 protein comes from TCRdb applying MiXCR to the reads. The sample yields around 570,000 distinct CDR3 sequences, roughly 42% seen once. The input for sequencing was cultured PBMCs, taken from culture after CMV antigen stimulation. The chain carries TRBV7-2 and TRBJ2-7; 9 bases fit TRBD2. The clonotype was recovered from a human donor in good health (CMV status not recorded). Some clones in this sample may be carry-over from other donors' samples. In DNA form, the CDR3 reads TGTGCCAGCAGCTGGGCTAGCGGGAATGCGCAGTACTTC. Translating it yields CASSWASGNAQYF. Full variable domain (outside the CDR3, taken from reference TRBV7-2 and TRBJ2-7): GAGVSQSPSNKVTEKGKDVELRCDPISGHTALYWYRQSLGQGLEFLIYFQGNSAPDKSGLPSDRFSAERTGGSVSTLTIQRTQQEDSAVYLCASSWASGNAQYFGPGTRLTVT.